The entry below gives a single T cell receptor (beta chain) sequence along with its context. The data originate from a study of blood T cell repertoires in COVID-19. Assay: immunoSEQ multiplex PCR; the TCRdb copy retains only in-frame clones and omits some. The data contain approximately 500,000 clones, around 85% of them singletons. V was shortened by 1 base and J by 1 base, with 7 bases between the two germline ends. Germline-derived CDR1 and CDR2 are SGHTA and FQGNSA. The CDR3 is 14 residues long. V and J are TRBV7-2 and TRBJ2-5; D ambiguous. The specimen sequenced was peripheral blood. The TCR was taken from a human donor in a cohort sampled during active COVID-19. CDR3 DNA: TGTGCCAGCAGCTTAGGGCCTAGCCAAGAGACCCAGTACTTC. As protein: CASSLGPSQETQYF.